This T cell receptor beta chain was found in a study of T cells in Graves' hyperthyroidism and ophthalmopathy. A few counts support this clonotype. TCR beta CDR3 sequences were amplified from RNA transcripts. RT-PCR in the first round (using the HTBI primer set) targeted the TCR CDR3. A single record per CDR3 protein comes from TCRdb applying MiXCR to the multiplex PCR reads. The data contain 340,000 or so distinct CDR3 sequences, around 20% of them seen just once; the ten biggest clones take up 50%. The CDR3 is made up of 13 amino acids. Trimming took 2 bases from V and 7 from J, leaving 7 bases between them. Per the germline V gene, CDR1 is SGHRS and CDR2 is YFSETQ.

The V call is TRBV5-1, the J call TRBJ1-6; D remains unclear. Sequencing used blood. The TCR originated in a woman in her forties or fifties with Graves' hyperthyroidism. This CDR3 reads CASSFDLNSPLHF. The CDR3 DNA follows: TGCGCCAGCAGCTTCGATCTGAATTCACCCCTCCACTTT.